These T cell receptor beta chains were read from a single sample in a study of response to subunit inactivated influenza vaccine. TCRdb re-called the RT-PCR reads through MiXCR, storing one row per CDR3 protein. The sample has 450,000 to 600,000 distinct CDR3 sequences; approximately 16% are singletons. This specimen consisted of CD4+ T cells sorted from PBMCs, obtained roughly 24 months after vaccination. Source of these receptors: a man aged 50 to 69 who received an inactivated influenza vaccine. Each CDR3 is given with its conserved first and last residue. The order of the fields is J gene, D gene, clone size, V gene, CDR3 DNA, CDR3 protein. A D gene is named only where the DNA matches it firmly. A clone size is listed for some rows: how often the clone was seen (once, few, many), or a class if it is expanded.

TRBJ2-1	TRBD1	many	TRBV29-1	TGCAGCGTTGAGTTGGACAGGGCTACGAATGAGCAGTTCTTC	CSVELDRATNEQFF
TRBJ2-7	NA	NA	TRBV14	TGTGCCAGCAGCCCGTTGGTGGGGGGCTACGAGCAGTACTTC	CASSPLVGGYEQYF
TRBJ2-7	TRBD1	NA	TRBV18	TGTGCCAGCTCACCCACCTTGGGACAGGGGACTGAGCAGTACTTC	CASSPTLGQGTEQYF
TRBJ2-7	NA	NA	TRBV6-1	TGTGCCAGTGGGGGTCCCGAGCAGTACTTC	CASGGPEQYF
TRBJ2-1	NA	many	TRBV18	TGTGCCAGCTCACCACTCGGGGGCGAGGCTAATGAGCAGTTCTTC	CASSPLGGEANEQFF
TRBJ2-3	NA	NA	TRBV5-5	TGTGCCAGCAGCTCGACCCCCGGGGTCACAGATACGCAGTATTTT	CASSSTPGVTDTQYF
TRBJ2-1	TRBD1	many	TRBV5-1	TGCGCCAGCAGCACCAGGACAGGGTTTGGCAATGAGCAGTTCTTC	CASSTRTGFGNEQFF
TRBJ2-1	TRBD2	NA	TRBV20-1	TGCAGTGCTAGAGATACCGGGGGGGCCTACAATGAGCAGTTCTTC	CSARDTGGAYNEQFF
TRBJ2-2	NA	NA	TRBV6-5	TGTGCCAGCAGTTACCGAGGGCAGAACACCGGGGAGCTGTTTTTT	CASSYRGQNTGELFF
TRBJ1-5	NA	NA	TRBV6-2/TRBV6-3	TGTGCCAGCGGAAGGGGAAAGCATCAGCCCCAGCATTTT	CASGRGKHQPQHF
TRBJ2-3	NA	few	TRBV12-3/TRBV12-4	TGTGCCAGCAGTGCGTGGGACCGTCGGGGGACGCAGTATTTT	CASSAWDRRGTQYF
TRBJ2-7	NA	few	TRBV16	TGTGCCAGCAGCCAATCTCCAACGGGAAGGGAGCAGTACTTC	CASSQSPTGREQYF
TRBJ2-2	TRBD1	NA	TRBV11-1	TGTGCCAGCAGGCGACAGGGGGACACCGGGGAGCTGTTTTTT	CASRRQGDTGELFF
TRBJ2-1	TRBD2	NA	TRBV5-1	TGCGCCAGCAGCTTGGAGGTTAGCGGGAGATCTGGTGAGCAGTTCTTC	CASSLEVSGRSGEQFF
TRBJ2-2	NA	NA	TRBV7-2	TGTGCCAGTACTCTAGGGGGGCTATGGGACACCGGGGAGCTGTTTTTT	CASTLGGLWDTGELFF
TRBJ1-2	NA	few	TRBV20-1	TGCAGTGCTGGGCCGGGGGCCCACTATGGCTACACCTTC	CSAGPGAHYGYTF
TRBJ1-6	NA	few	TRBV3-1	TGTGCCAGCAGCCAAGATGGCGCAGTTTTATCACCCCTCCACTTT	CASSQDGAVLSPLHF
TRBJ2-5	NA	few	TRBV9	TGTGCCAGCAGCGTAGACCACCTGGGAGAGACCCAGTACTTC	CASSVDHLGETQYF
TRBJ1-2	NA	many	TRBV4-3	TGCGCCACTTCGCCGGGGACCGTCGGGGTCTATGGCTACACCTTC	CATSPGTVGVYGYTF
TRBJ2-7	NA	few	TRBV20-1	TGCAGTGCTCGTGGGGAAAGCTCCTACGAGCAGTACTTC	CSARGESSYEQYF
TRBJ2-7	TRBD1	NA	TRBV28	TGTGCCAGCAGTTCCCTGGGACAGAGCTACGAGCAGTACTTC	CASSSLGQSYEQYF
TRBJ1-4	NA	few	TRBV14	TGTGCCAGCAGCCAAGAGGAAGTTGCCAGGTCGAATGAAAAACTGTTTTTT	CASSQEEVARSNEKLFF
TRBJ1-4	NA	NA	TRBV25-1	TGTGCCAGCAGTGAAGAGGTCGTTAATGAAAAACTGTTTTTT	CASSEEVVNEKLFF
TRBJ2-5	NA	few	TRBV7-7	TGTGCCAGCAGCCGAGACTCGTACCAAGAGACCCAGTACTTC	CASSRDSYQETQYF
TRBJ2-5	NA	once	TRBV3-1	TGTGCCAGCAGCCAAGAGGGTACTAAGACCCAGTACTTC	CASSQEGTKTQYF
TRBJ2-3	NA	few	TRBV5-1	TGCGCCAGCAGCCCCCGTAGACAGGGCACAGATACGCAGTATTTT	CASSPRRQGTDTQYF
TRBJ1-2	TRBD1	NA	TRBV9	TGTGCCAGCAGCGTACGGGACAGCTACTATGGCTACACCTTC	CASSVRDSYYGYTF
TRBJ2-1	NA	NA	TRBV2	TGTGCCAGCAGTGAGTCACAGTACAATGAGCAGTTCTTC	CASSESQYNEQFF
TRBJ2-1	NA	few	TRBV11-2	TGTGCCAGCAGCAATTATCGCGGCAGGGATCGGTACAATGAGCAGTTCTTC	CASSNYRGRDRYNEQFF
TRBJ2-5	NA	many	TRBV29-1	TGCAGCGTTGATGGATGGGCGGAAGAGACCCAGTACTTC	CSVDGWAEETQYF
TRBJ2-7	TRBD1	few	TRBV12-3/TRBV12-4	TGTGCCAGCAGGAGGGGACAGGTCGGCGAGCAGTACTTC	CASRRGQVGEQYF
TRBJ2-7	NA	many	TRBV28	TGTGCCAGCAGTCCCCCCAATCTGTCTGGGGCCTGCCTCTTC	CASSPPNLSGACLF
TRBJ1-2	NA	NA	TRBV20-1	TGCAGTGCTAGAGCAGCCAGGGAGGTCTATGGCTACACCTTC	CSARAAREVYGYTF
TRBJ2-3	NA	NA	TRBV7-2	TGTGCCAGCAGCTTATCAGCGACTATAACAGATACGCAGTATTTT	CASSLSATITDTQYF
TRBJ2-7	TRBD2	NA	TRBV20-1	TGCAGTGCCCAGAAGGGACTAGCGCCTTACGAGCAGTACTTC	CSAQKGLAPYEQYF
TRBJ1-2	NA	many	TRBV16	TGTGCCAGCAGCCATACCTACAGGGACTATGGCTACACCTTC	CASSHTYRDYGYTF
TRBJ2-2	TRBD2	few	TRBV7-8	TGTGCCAGCAGCTTGGTGGGCGGGAGGGTACCCGGGGAGCTGTTTTTT	CASSLVGGRVPGELFF
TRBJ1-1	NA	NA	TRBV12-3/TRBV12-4	TGTGCCAGCACATTAGTCGCGAACACTGAAGCTTTCTTT	CASTLVANTEAFF
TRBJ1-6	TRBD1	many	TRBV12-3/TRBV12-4	TGTGCCAGCAGTTTAGATGGGACAGCATATAATTCACCCCTCCACTTT	CASSLDGTAYNSPLHF
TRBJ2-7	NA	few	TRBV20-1	TGCAGTGCTAGGGCTGGACCGTTCAAGCAGTACTTC	CSARAGPFKQYF
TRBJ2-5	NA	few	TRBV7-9	TGTGCAAGCGAGACAGGGAGGAGAGTGGGACAAGAGACCCAGTACTTC	CASETGRRVGQETQYF
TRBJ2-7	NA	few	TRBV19	TGTGCCAGTAGAACGGTGGGCGGGAACACCTACGAGCAGTACTTC	CASRTVGGNTYEQYF
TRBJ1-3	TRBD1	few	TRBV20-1	TGCAGTGCTAGAGATCCGACCGGGACAGACTCTGGAAACACCATATATTTT	CSARDPTGTDSGNTIYF
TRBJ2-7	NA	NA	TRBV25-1	TGTGCCAGCAGTGAACACACCTACGAGCAGTACTTC	CASSEHTYEQYF
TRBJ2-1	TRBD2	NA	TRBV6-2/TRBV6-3	TGTGCCAGCAGGCCACCTCTAGCGGGGGCCGATGAGCAGTTCTTC	CASRPPLAGADEQFF